This T cell receptor (beta chain) is from a study of T-cell memory formation after mild COVID-19. TCRdb ran MiXCR on the 5' RACE reads and lists one entry per CDR3 protein. Of almost 550,000 distinct CDR3 sequences in the sample, about 20% were seen once. The table lists this clonotype with a few counts. Trimming pared 4 bases from V and 5 bases from J, leaving 10 bases between. This CDR3 is built from 13 residues. Germline CDR1 ENHRY, CDR2 SYGVKD. This chain connects TRBV10-3 to TRBJ2-3; D remains unclear. The source material was PBMCs or a T cell subset sorted from them (not recorded which). The clonotype comes from an adult woman who had mild COVID-19 (a few samples of this study predate the infection). Cell type and time point are not known. The CDR3 nucleotides are TGTGCCATCAGTGCCGAAGGGATAGATACGCAGTATTTT. Translated: CAISAEGIDTQYF.